This T cell receptor beta chain was sequenced during a study of blood T cell repertoires in COVID-19. Note on this clone: This specimen includes other DNA sequences encoding the same CDR3.

The V gene end was trimmed by 3 bases and the J gene end by 2 bases; junction bases not matched to a gene: 3. This CDR3 contains 13 residues. CDR1 is SQVTM, CDR2 ANQGSEA, per germline. Sequenced by immunoSEQ multiplex PCR; TCRdb stores in-frame clones only, minus some. The data show about 520,000 clones, with 70% to 90% seen just once and more than 3% held by the top ten. The sequenced material came from peripheral blood. The chain links TRBV29-1 to TRBJ1-1; 7 positions match TRBD1. This sequence originates from a human donor in a cohort sampled during active COVID-19. The CDR3: CSVERQGNTEAFF. The CDR3 bases are TGCAGCGTTGAGAGACAGGGAAACACTGAAGCTTTCTTT.